This T cell receptor beta chain originates from a study of blood T cell repertoires in COVID-19. Whole-study context: Donors in the United States, Italy and Spain gave samples during acute or convalescent COVID-19.

V lost 1 base to trimming and J lost 7 bases; unmatched junction nucleotides: 1. This CDR3 contains 14 residues. Germline V gives CDR1 SEHNR, CDR2 FQNEAQ (reference sequence). Original handling: Estimated nucleated cell counts came from reference gene primer amplification. Generated by immunoSEQ multiplex PCR, the TCRdb table keeps only in-frame clones and is missing some. V, J and clone size were drawn from that table, and D and trimming were deduced from the DNA. The sample carries roughly 200,000 clones, 85% recorded once. The chain couples TRBV7-9 to TRBJ2-1, with 10 bases lining up with TRBD2. Sequences were obtained from peripheral blood. The clonotype originates from a woman aged 80 or older with acute or convalescent COVID-19. CDR3 sequence (DNA): TGTGCCAGCAGCTTAGTGACTAGCGGGAATGAGCAGTTCTTC. Protein product: CASSLVTSGNEQFF.